This TCR beta chain was identified during a study of shared clonotypes between healthy human individuals. Study outcomes and limitations: Sequencing depth was expected to influence donor clonotype sharing.

Every immunoSEQ plate was one replicate of a subset's evenly spread DNA. Every unsorted PBMC PCR replicate was loaded with about 290 ng DNA, approximately 29,000 T cell genomes. Using immunoSEQ multiplex PCR, the repertoire was profiled, and TCRdb retains in-frame clones only, with some absent. Of about 490,000 clones in the sample, approximately 79% were seen once. This clone was seen only a few times. As yet, its antigen is unknown. The CDR3 spans 12 residues. Germline V gene sequence: CDR1 LNHNV, CDR2 YYDKDF (reference sequence). V lost 3 bases, J lost 9 bases, and 9 bases lay in between. The sequence was obtained from a woman aged 40-49 years in good health. Some clones in this sample may be carry-over from other donors' samples. The source material was PBMCs. J is TRBJ2-1 and V is TRBV15; D is perhaps TRBD2 (5 bases). The CDR3: CATSRPSGEQFF. The CDR3 nucleotides are TGTGCCACCAGCAGGCCCAGCGGTGAGCAGTTCTTC.